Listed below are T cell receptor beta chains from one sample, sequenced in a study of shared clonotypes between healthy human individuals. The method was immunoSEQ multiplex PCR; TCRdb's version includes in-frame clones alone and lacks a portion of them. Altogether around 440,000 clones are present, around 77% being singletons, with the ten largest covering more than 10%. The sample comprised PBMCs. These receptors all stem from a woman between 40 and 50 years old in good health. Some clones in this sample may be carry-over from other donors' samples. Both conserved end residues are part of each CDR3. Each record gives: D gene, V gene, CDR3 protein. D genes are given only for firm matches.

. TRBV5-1 CASSFQDRFSYEQYF
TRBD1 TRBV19 CASSVTGRNSPLHF
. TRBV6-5 CASSYSPTQSSYEQYF
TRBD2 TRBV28 CASSFTTSGPGANVLTF
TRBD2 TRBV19 CASALGLAGVSEQFF
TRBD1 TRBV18 CASSPPPITGVRETQYF
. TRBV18 CASSPMGGENTEAFF
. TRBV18 CASSPPSQLSPTGELFF
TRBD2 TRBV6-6 CASSQSGRAVTGELFF
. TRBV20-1 CSASGYTQYF
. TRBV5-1 CASSLGAREPTGELFF
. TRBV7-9 CASSPPLLGYGYTF
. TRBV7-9 CASSQGDSSAYEQYF
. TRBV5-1 CASSLGGAKNIQYF
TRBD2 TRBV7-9 CASSLGNSGNYNEQFF
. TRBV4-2 CASSQPLGGRSYEQYF
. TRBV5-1 CASSLEGPQGNTEAFF
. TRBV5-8 CASSLVRNQPQHF
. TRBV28 CASSLGIQPQHF
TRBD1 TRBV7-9 CASSSDRGHKNNEQFF
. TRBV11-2 CASSPGGYGYTF
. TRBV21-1 CASSKTGHREILNTEAFF
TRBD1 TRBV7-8 CASSMWTGGNQPQHF
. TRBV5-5 CASSLAGWRMNYGYTF
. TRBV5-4 CASSLEPAGRPYEQYF
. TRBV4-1 CASSQGLSYEQYF
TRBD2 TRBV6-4 CASSDSASGGDTQYF
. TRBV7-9 CASSTPGAVYGYTF
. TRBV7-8 CASSPEARGLSYEQYF
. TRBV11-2 CASSHGLSSSYEQYF
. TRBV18 CASSPQTPGDEQYF
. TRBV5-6 CASSLFLPGLTYEQYF
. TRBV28 CASSFATAYGYTF
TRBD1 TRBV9 CASSVEWTGGTTFF
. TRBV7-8 CASSGTRDPRGQPQHF
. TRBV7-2 CASSLAGGYTGELFF
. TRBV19 CASNEGSTDTQYF
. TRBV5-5 CASSLAIGDNYGYTF
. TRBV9 CASSVEGGTEAFF
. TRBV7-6 CASSFRNQPQHF
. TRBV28 CASSLLEGVVNEQFF
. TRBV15 CATSSMGGELFF
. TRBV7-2 CASSIRAESSYEQYF
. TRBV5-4 CASSLAPTGGLLSSYEQYF
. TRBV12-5 CASGQAGGGTYNEQFF
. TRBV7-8 CASSPPGTGRNEQFF
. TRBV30 CAWSVRPGGAYEQYF
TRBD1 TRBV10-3 CAISGTGGQGAGELFF
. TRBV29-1 CSVEGRRYNEQFF
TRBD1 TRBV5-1 CASSSPRGRSTDTQYF